This section outlines one T cell receptor beta chain sequence together with its context. These data belong to a study of glioma-infiltrating T cells after dendritic cell vaccination. Study at large: Patients had newly diagnosed or recurrent glioblastoma and received dendritic cell vaccines.

Generated by immunoSEQ multiplex PCR, the TCRdb table keeps only in-frame clones and is missing some. The data hold approximately 60,000 clones, with more than 75% observed a single time. The CDR3 consists of 15 residues. Germline V gene lookup returns CDR1 SGHRS and CDR2 YFSETQ. The ends were cut back, 0 bases at V and 1 base at J, with 10 bases in the middle. Time point reported: after dendritic cell vaccination, including at tumor progression/relapse. Only patients with spare fresh-frozen tumor and over two years of follow-up were included. All glioblastoma patients lacked an isocitrate dehydrogenase mutation.

This specimen was blood, taken after dendritic cell vaccination. The gene calls are TRBV5-1 and TRBJ1-1; unclear D gene. The clonotype was recovered from a human donor with glioblastoma. The CDR3 DNA reads TGCGCCAGCAGCTTGGTCGTGGGCACGAACACTGAAGCTTTCTTT. This translates into CASSLVVGTNTEAFF.